The 12 T cell receptor beta chains below come from one sample, sequenced in a study of blood T cells in healthy people across ages. Primers used in a second PCR of roughly 7 to 11 cycles were a sample-barcoded 5' primer and a J-beta primer mix. TCRdb recomputed calls from the 5' RACE reads with MiXCR, one row per CDR3 protein. The sample contains 1.6 million or so distinct CDR3 sequences, 30% to 35% of which appear only once. The sequencing sample was made of blood. These receptors all stem from a woman in her twenties or thirties in good health.

J is TRBJ1-4 and V is TRBV20-1; D remains unclear. The CDR3 runs 16 residues. Germline V gene lookup returns CDR1 DFQATT and CDR2 SNEGSKA (reference sequence). V dropped 2 bases and J dropped 0 bases, with 13 bases sitting between them. Here the CDR3 DNA reads TGCAGTGCTAGATGGAGACGCCAGTCAACTAATGAAAAACTGTTTTTT. Translated, it gives CSARWRRQSTNEKLFF.

This chain uses TRBV7-9 with TRBJ1-5; D is ambiguous. Trimming removed 4 bases from V and 4 bases from J, with 5 bases in between. CDR1 and CDR2 (germline): SEHNR, FQNEAQ (reference sequence). This CDR3 is 12 amino acids long. The CDR3 nucleotides read TGTGCCAGCAGCTACAAAAATCAGCCCCAGCATTTT. Its protein product is CASSYKNQPQHF.

This chain uses TRBV5-5 with TRBJ2-1; 7 positions agree with TRBD1. CDR3 length equals 17 residues. V trimming: 4 bases; J trimming: 0 bases; junction bases outside the gene matches: 10. CDR1 and CDR2 (germline): SGHKS, YYEKEE (reference sequence). The CDR3 DNA is TGTGCCAGCAGCCCACGGATGACAGGGAGCTCCTACAATGAGCAGTTCTTC. Protein: CASSPRMTGSSYNEQFF. Full variable domain (rest looked up from reference TRBV5-5 and TRBJ2-1): DAGVTQSPTHLIKTRGQQVTLRCSPISGHKSVSWYQQVLGQGPQFIFQYYEKEERGRGNFPDRFSARQFPNYSSELNVNALLLGDSALYLCASSPRMTGSSYNEQFFGPGTRLTVL.

CDR3 amino acids: CASSFRGAYRGSFF. The CDR3 DNA is TGTGCCAGCAGTTTCCGTGGGGCCTACAGGGGGTCTTTCTTT. The gene calls are TRBV12-3 or TRBV12-4 and TRBJ1-1, with 8 positions matching TRBD1. CDR3 length equals 14 residues. Trimming cost V 3 bases and J 12 bases; bases outside gene matches: 12.

The gene calls are TRBV20-1 and TRBJ2-7; D might be TRBD2 (5 bases). The J call may be mistaken, given a closer DNA end match to TRBJ2-5. The CDR3 is 15 residues long. The germline V gene has CDR1 DFQATT and CDR2 SNEGSKA (reference sequence). The DNA for the CDR3 is TGCAGTGCTAGTAGGACCTCAACTAGACGAGAGACCCAGTACTTC. Translation gives CSASRTSTRRETQYF.

This clonotype was counted only a few times. The chain is built from TRBV7-9 and TRBJ1-2, with D maybe TRBD1 (5 bases). Trimming removed 8 bases from V and 4 bases from J, with 14 bases in between. The germline CDR1 and CDR2 sequences are SEHNR and FQNEAQ (reference sequence). The CDR3 runs 13 residues. Written as DNA, the CDR3 is TGTGCCAGCTCCCCGGGGGGGATCTATGGCTACACCTTC. This sequence encodes CASSPGGIYGYTF.

This clonotype was seen at least ten times. The chain has TRBV6-4 and TRBJ2-3, with 13 positions matching TRBD2. V lost 8 bases, J lost 2 bases, and 4 bases stayed unmatched. The CDR3 runs 15 residues. In germline, CDR1 is MRHNA, CDR2 SNTAGT. The CDR3 bases are TGTGCCAGCTCCACTAGCGGGGGGGCCACAGATACGCAGTATTTT. It encodes CASSTSGGATDTQYF.

The CDR3 DNA is TGTGCCAGCAGTTCACAGGACAGGGGGTTTAACACCGGGGAGCTGTTTTTT. Amino acids: CASSSQDRGFNTGELFF. This chain links TRBV27 with TRBJ2-2; TRBD1 matches 10 bases. Germline trimming cut 4 bases from V and 2 bases from J; bases unmatched to any gene: 7. This CDR3 is built from 17 residues. Looked up from germline, CDR1 is MNHEY and CDR2 is SMNVEV (reference sequence).

The V and J genes are TRBV19 and TRBJ2-3; D unresolved. CDR3 length equals 16 residues. Germline V gene data show CDR1 as LNHDA and CDR2 as SQIVND (reference sequence). The V end lost 6 bases, the J end lost 3 bases, and 19 bases lay between the germline ends. The CDR3 loop reads CASSNRPPALTDTQYF. The CDR3 region has the DNA TGTGCCAGTAGCAATCGGCCCCCGGCTTTGACAGATACGCAGTATTTT.

This clonotype was observed many times. The chain uses TRBV29-1 and TRBJ2-5, with 9 bases fitting TRBD2. The germline V gene has CDR1 SQVTM and CDR2 ANQGSEA. J was trimmed by 1 base and V by 6 bases; bases with no gene match: 0. The CDR3 length is 12 residues. CDR3 DNA sequence: TGCAGCGTGACTAGCGGCCAAGAGACCCAGTACTTC. Amino acids: CSVTSGQETQYF.

The table lists this clonotype with a count of one. The chain employs TRBV20-1 and TRBJ1-4, with no clear D. Germline CDR1 is DFQATT and CDR2 is SNEGSKA (reference sequence). This CDR3 is built from 14 residues. V was pared by 0 bases and J by 10 bases, with 15 bases between. CDR3: CSARDRELSGKLFF. In nucleotides, the CDR3 is TGCAGTGCTAGAGATCGAGAACTGAGCGGAAAACTGTTTTTT.

The chain is built from TRBV7-9 and TRBJ2-2; D not resolved. V lost 6 bases and J 2 bases, leaving 10 bases between the germline ends. The CDR3 has 14 residues. From germline, CDR1 is SEHNR and CDR2 FQNEAQ (reference sequence). The CDR3 protein is CASRGSSNTGELFF. CDR3 DNA: TGTGCCAGCAGGGGTTCATCCAACACCGGGGAGCTGTTTTTT.